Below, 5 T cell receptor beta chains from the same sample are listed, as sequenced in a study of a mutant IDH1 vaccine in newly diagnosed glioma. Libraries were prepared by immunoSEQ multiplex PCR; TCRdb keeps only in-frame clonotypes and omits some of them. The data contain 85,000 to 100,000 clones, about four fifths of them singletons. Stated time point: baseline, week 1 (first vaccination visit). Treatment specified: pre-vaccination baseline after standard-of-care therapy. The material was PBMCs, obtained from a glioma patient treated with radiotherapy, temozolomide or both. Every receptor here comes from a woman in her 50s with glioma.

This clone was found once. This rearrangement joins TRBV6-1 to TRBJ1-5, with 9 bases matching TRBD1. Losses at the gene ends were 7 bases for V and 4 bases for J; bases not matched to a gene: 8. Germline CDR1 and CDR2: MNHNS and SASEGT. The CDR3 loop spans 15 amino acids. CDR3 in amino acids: CASILDRGGNQPQHF. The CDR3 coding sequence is TGTGCCAGCATTCTAGACAGGGGGGGGAATCAGCCCCAGCATTTT.

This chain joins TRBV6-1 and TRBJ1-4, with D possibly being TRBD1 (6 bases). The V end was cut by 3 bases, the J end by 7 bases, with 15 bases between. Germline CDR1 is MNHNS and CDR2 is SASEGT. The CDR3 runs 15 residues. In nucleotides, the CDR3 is TGTGCCAGCAGTGATCCGGGGGGGGGCGGTGAAAAACTGTTTTTT. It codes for CASSDPGGGGEKLFF.

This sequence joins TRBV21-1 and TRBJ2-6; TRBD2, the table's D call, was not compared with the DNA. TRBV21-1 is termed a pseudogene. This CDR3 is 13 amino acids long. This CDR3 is CASGDPGANVLTF. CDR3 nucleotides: TGTGCCTCGGGGGACCCTGGGGCCAACGTCCTGACTTTC.

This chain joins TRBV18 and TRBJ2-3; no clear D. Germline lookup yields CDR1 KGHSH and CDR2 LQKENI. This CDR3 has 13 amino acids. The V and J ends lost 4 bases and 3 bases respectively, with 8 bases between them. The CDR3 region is CASSRAKTDTQYF. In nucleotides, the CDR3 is TGTGCCAGCTCACGAGCCAAGACAGATACGCAGTATTTT. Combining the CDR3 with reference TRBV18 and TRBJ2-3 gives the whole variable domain NAGVMQNPRHLVRRRGQEARLRCSPMKGHSHVYWYRQLPEEGLKFMVYLQKENIIDESGMPKERFSAEFPKEGPSILRIQQVVRGDSAAYFCASSRAKTDTQYFGPGTRLTVL.

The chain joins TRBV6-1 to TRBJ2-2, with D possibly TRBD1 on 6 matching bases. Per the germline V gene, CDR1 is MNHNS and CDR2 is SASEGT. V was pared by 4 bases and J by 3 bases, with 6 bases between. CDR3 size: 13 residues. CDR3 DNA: TGTGCCAGCAGTGGACAGGACACCGGGGAGCTGTTTTTT. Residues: CASSGQDTGELFF.